This T cell receptor beta chain was observed in a study of spatial heterogeneity in lung cancer. At the level of the study: Compared with alpha-chain sequences, beta-chain sequences were consistently detected in greater numbers. An average of more than ten raw reads was observed per unique TCR and UMI combination.

TCRdb recomputed calls from the 5' RACE reads with MiXCR, one row per CDR3 protein. The sample includes tens of thousands of distinct CDR3 sequences, more than 10% of them seen just once. The time point was: sample taken at primary tumor resection. 72 TRACERx patients with early, untreated non-small cell lung cancer donated samples. No cell sorting; template was whole RNA from tumor, lung tissue or PBMC. This TCR derives from a male donor with early-stage non-small cell lung cancer. The specimen comprised PBMCs, sampled at surgery.

CDR3 nucleotides: TGTGCCAGCAGTCCAACCGGGACAGCCCGCTACAATGAGCAGTTCTTC. This gives the protein CASSPTGTARYNEQFF. V is TRBV6-2 or TRBV6-3 and J is TRBJ2-1, with TRBD1 matching over 7 bases. CDR1 and CDR2 from the germline V gene are MNHEY and SVGEGT. V shed 5 bases and J 3 bases; nucleotides not matched to a gene: 10. The CDR3 sequence is 16 residues long.